This T cell receptor (beta chain) came from a study of T cells in Graves' hyperthyroidism and ophthalmopathy. The study's findings and limits: The model predicted ophthalmopathy a median about 6.6 months before onset.

This CDR3 comprises 15 residues. Germline assignment: CDR1 MDHEN and CDR2 SYDVKM. The V end lost 5 bases, the J end lost 3 bases, and 13 bases lay between the germline ends. To note about this clonotype: The antigen is not known.

Regions amplified from RNA transcripts were the TCR beta CDR3 regions. The HTBI primer set drove a first-round RT-PCR of the TCR CDR3. One entry per CDR3 protein results from TCRdb running MiXCR on the multiplex PCR reads. The sample has roughly 300,000 distinct CDR3 sequences, 21% seen once; the top ten hold 50%. If no ophthalmopathy progression occurred within 18 months, Graves' hyperthyroidism was stable. A patient was excluded if there was uncontrolled infection, other autoimmune disease, pregnancy or lactation. V is TRBV28 and J is TRBJ2-2, with D hard to call. The source is a woman aged 45-65 years with Graves' hyperthyroidism. The sequencing sample was made of blood. For the CDR3, the DNA is TGTGCCAGCAGTGTCTGGGGTGGCGACACCGGGGAGCTGTTTTTT. Translated: CASSVWGGDTGELFF.